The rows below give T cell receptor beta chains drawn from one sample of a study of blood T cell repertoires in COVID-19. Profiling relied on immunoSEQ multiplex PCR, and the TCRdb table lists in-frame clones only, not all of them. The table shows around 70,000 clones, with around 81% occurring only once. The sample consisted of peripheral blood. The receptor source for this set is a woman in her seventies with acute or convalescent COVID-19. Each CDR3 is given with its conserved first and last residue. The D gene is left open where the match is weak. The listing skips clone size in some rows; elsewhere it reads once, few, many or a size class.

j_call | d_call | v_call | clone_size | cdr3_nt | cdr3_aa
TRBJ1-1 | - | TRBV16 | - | TGTGCCAGCAGCCAATGGTCAGGACCCCAGGGGAACACTGAAGCTTTCTTT | CASSQWSGPQGNTEAFF
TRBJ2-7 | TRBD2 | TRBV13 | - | TGTGCCAGCAGCTCCACTAGCGGGTACTCCTACGAGCAGTACTTC | CASSSTSGYSYEQYF
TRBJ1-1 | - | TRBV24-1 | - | TGTGCCACCAGTGGGTTCGGGAACACTGAAGCTTTCTTT | CATSGFGNTEAFF
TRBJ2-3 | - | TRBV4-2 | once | TGTGCCAGCAGCCAAGAAACCGGGACTGGATCAGATACGCAGTATTTT | CASSQETGTGSDTQYF
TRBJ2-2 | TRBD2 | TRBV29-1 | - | TGCCGCGCCGGGGGGGGCGCGAGGGGGGAGCTGTTTTTT | CRAGGGARGELFF
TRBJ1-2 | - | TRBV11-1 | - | TGTGCCAGCAGCTCCTCTTCTCGGGGTACTAACTATGGCTACACCTTC | CASSSSSRGTNYGYTF
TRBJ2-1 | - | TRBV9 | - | TGTGCCAGCAGCCCCCAGACTAGGACCTACAATGAGCAGTTCTTC | CASSPQTRTYNEQFF
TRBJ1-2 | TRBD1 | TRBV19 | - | TGTGCCAGTAGCCTTAGACAGGGGCAGGACTATGGCTACACCTTC | CASSLRQGQDYGYTF
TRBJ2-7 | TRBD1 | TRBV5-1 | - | TGCGCCAGCGGATCCGGGACAGGGATCTACGAGCAGTACTTC | CASGSGTGIYEQYF
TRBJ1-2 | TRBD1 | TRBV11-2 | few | TGTGCCAGCAGCTTAGGACAGGGAGAGTACTATGGCTACACCTTC | CASSLGQGEYYGYTF
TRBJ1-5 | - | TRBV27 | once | TGTGCCAGCAGTGAGCGGGGGGATTCGACCCAGCATTTT | CASSERGDSTQHF
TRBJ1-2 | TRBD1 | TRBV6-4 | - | TGTGCCAGCAGTGACTTGACAGGGGGCTATGGCTACACCTTC | CASSDLTGGYGYTF
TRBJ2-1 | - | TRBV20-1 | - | TGCAGTGCTAGTCTAGGAGCGGCTGAGCAGTTCTTC | CSASLGAAEQFF
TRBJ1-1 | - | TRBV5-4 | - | TGTGCCAGCAGGGCGGGGGGGCTCACTGAAGCTTTCTTT | CASRAGGLTEAFF
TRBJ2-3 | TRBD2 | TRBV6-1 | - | TGTGCCAGCAGTGAGACTAGCGGGAGTGGGTCAGATACGCAGTATTTT | CASSETSGSGSDTQYF
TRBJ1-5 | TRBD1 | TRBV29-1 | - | TGCAGCGTTAGACAGGGGAATCAGCCCCAGCATTTT | CSVRQGNQPQHF
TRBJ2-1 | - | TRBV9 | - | TGTGCCAGCAGCGTAAATCCCGGGGGACAGAGCTCCTACAATGAGCAGTTCTTC | CASSVNPGGQSSYNEQFF
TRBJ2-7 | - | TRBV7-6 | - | TGTGCCAGCAGCCCGCGGGACAGTCCCTACCCTAGCGAGCAGTACTTC | CASSPRDSPYPSEQYF
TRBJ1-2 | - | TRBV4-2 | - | TGTGCCAGCAGCCAGGACCTACAGGGAAGCTATGGCTACACCTTC | CASSQDLQGSYGYTF
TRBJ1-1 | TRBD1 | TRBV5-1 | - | TGCGCCAGCAGCTTGGCTGGGACAGGGACTGAAGCTTTCTTT | CASSLAGTGTEAFF
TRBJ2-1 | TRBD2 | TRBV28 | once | TGTGCCAGTGGGGGGGGTTTTAATCAGCAGTTCTTC | CASGGGFNQQFF
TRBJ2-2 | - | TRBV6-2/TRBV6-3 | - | TGTGCCAGCAGTTATGGCGGTTCGAACACCGGGGAGCTGTTTTTT | CASSYGGSNTGELFF
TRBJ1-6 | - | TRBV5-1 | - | TGCGCCAGCAGCTTACAGGGACCTAATTCACCCCTCCACTTT | CASSLQGPNSPLHF
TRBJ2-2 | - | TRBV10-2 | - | TGCGCCAGCAGTGAGAAGAGCACCGGGGAGCTGTTTTTT | CASSEKSTGELFF
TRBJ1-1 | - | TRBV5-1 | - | TGCGCCAGCAGCTTGGTAGTTGACACTGAAGCTTTCTTT | CASSLVVDTEAFF
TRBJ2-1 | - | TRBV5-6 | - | TGTGCCAGCAGCTTACTAGTTGCGGAGCAGTTCTTC | CASSLLVAEQFF
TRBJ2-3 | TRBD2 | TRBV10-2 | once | TGCGCCAGCAGTAGTATAGCGGGGGGGGAGGCAGATACGCAGTATTTT | CASSSIAGGEADTQYF
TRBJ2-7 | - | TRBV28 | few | TGTGCCAGCAGTTCAGAGAGCGGGTGGGGTGAGCAGTACTTC | CASSSESGWGEQYF
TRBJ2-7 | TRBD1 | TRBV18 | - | TGTGCCAGCTCATGGGCGACAGGGAACGAGCAGTACTTC | CASSWATGNEQYF
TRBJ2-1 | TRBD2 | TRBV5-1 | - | TGCGCCAGCAGCTTGCCGGGAGGGTACAATGAGCAGTTCTTC | CASSLPGGYNEQFF
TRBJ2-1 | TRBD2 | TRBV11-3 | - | TGTGCCAGCAGCTCGGGACTAGCGGGACGCTCCTACAATGAGCAGTTCTTC | CASSSGLAGRSYNEQFF
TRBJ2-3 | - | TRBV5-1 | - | TGCGCCAGCAGCCCGGTAACGGGGGCAGATACGCAGTATTTT | CASSPVTGADTQYF
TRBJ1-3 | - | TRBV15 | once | TGTGCCACCAGCAGAGGGCAGGGGCTTGGAAACACCATATATTTT | CATSRGQGLGNTIYF
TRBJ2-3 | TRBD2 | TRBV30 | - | TGTGCCTGGGTCGGGAGGGGGGCTACAGATACGCAGTATTTT | CAWVGRGATDTQYF
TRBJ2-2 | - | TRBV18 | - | TGTGCCAGCTCACCACTAGCGAACACCGGGGAGCTGTTTTTT | CASSPLANTGELFF
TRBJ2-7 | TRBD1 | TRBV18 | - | TGTGCCAGCTCACCAGGAAGACAGGGGGCGGACGAGCAGTACTTC | CASSPGRQGADEQYF
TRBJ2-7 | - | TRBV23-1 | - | TGCGCCAGTTGTCGGAGGGGGCGGACTCACTACGAGCAGTACTTC | CASCRRGRTHYEQYF
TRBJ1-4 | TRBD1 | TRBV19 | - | TGTGCCAGTAGTACGGACAGGGGGCGTTTAGCTAATGAAAAACTGTTTTTT | CASSTDRGRLANEKLFF
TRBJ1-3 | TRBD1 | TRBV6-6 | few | TGTGCCAGCGGGGACAGGTCCCCCTCTGGAAACACCATATATTTT | CASGDRSPSGNTIYF
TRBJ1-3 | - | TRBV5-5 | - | TGTGCCAGCAGCTCCTCGCCCTCAGGGTCCCTCCCAAACACCATATATTTT | CASSSSPSGSLPNTIYF
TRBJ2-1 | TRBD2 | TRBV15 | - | TGTGCCACCAGCAGAACCACTACGAGCGGGAGGGCCTACAATGAGCAGTTCTTC | CATSRTTTSGRAYNEQFF
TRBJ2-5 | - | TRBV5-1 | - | TGCGCCAGCAGCCTTCCGGTGGGCCAAAAGACCCAGTACTTC | CASSLPVGQKTQYF
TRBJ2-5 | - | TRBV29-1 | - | TGCAGCGTTAAGGACCCGCGGGCCCAGTACTTC | CSVKDPRAQYF
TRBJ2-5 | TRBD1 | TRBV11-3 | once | TGTGCCAGCAGCCAGACAGGGCCAGAGACCCAGTACTTC | CASSQTGPETQYF
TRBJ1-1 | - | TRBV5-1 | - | TGCGCCAGCAGCTTGGAGGCAGGTTGGGGCGGGATTGAAGCTTTCTTT | CASSLEAGWGGIEAFF
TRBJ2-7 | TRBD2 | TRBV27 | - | TGTGCCAGAGGGTTAATGCTACTAGCGATCTACGAGCAGTACTTC | CARGLMLLAIYEQYF